These 8 T cell receptor beta chains came from one sample sequenced in a study of cytomegalovirus exposure and HLA in healthy donors. Primers included in the PCR were 60 Vbeta and 13 Jbeta primers. The repertoire was sequenced with immunoSEQ multiplex PCR; TCRdb's copy has only in-frame clones and lacks some. The table shows 100,000 or so clones, with around 64% occurring only once. The sequencing sample was made of PBMCs. Receptor source: a man younger than 40 in good health and CMV-seronegative.

This chain connects TRBV25-1 to TRBJ1-2, with D unclear. The V gene's germline CDR1 is MGHDK and CDR2 SYGVNS. CDR3 length: 13 amino acids. V was shortened by 1 base and J by 8 bases, with 11 bases between the two germline ends. The CDR3 DNA reads as TGTGCCAGCAGTGAATTGGAGAGAGGGGGCTACACCTTC. It yields the protein CASSELERGGYTF.

This sequence joins TRBV14 and TRBJ2-5, with TRBD1 matching over 8 bases. This CDR3 has 14 amino acids. Germline-derived CDR1 and CDR2 are SGHDN and FVKESK. The J segment lost 2 bases and the V segment lost 4 bases, leaving 3 bases of the junction unmatched. The CDR3 bases are TGTGCCAGCAGCCGGAACAGGGGGCAAGAGACCCAGTACTTC. It codes for CASSRNRGQETQYF. The complete variable domain, with remaining parts taken from reference TRBV14 and TRBJ2-5, reads EAGVTQFPSHSVIEKGQTVTLRCDPISGHDNLYWYRRVMGKEIKFLLHFVKESKQDESGMPNNRFLAERTGGTYSTLKVQPAELEDSGVYFCASSRNRGQETQYFGPGTRLLVL.

V usage is TRBV5-1 and J usage is TRBJ2-2; 7 bases align to TRBD1. CDR1 and CDR2 from the germline V gene are SGHRS and YFSETQ. V shed 4 bases, J shed 0 bases, and the junction held 6 bases outside the gene matches. The CDR3 length is 16 residues. The CDR3 nucleotides read TGCGCCAGCAGCCGATGGACAGGAGCGAACACCGGGGAGCTGTTTTTT. Translating gives CASSRWTGANTGELFF.

The chain is built from TRBV10-3 and TRBJ1-5; D uncertain. The germline V gene encodes CDR1 ENHRY and CDR2 SYGVKD. The V gene lost 2 bases and the J gene lost 3 bases, with 5 bases spanning the gap. CDR3 length: 13 residues. As DNA, the CDR3 is TGTGCCATCAGTGAGGCAGTCAATCAGCCCCAGCATTTT. This codes for CAISEAVNQPQHF.

This clone came up a few times. The chain carries TRBV5-1 and TRBJ2-3, with TRBD2 as a possible D gene (9 bases). The CDR3 is made up of 18 amino acids. The V gene's germline CDR1 is SGHRS and CDR2 YFSETQ. V lost 4 bases to trimming and J lost 4 bases, with 25 bases between them. CDR3 bases: TGCGCCAGCAGCCGACAGGGGAGCGGGGGGCCCGGGGCAGATACGCAGTATTTT. This translates into CASSRQGSGGPGADTQYF. Based on the CDR3 plus reference TRBV5-1 and TRBJ2-3, the full variable domain is KAGVTQTPRYLIKTRGQQVTLSCSPISGHRSVSWYQQTPGQGLQFLFEYFSETQRNKGNFPGRFSGRQFSNSRSEMNVSTLELGDSALYLCASSRQGSGGPGADTQYFGPGTRLTVL.

The chain links TRBV10-3 to TRBJ1-5, with D unclear. The CDR3 runs 14 residues. Germline loops: CDR1 ENHRY, CDR2 SYGVKD. The V gene lost 0 bases and the J gene lost 6 bases, with 9 bases spanning the gap. The CDR3 sequence is CAISESAGGQPQHF. The CDR3 DNA is TGTGCCATCAGTGAGTCGGCAGGAGGTCAGCCCCAGCATTTT.

The rearrangement joins TRBV19 to TRBJ2-7, with 7 bases that match TRBD1. The germline CDR1 and CDR2 sequences are LNHDA and SQIVND (reference sequence). The CDR3 spans 14 residues. Trimming removed 5 bases from V and 2 bases from J; junction bases left unmatched: 6. CDR3 coding DNA: TGTGCCAGTAGTTCTCGGACAGGACCCTACGAGCAGTACTTC. Its protein product is CASSSRTGPYEQYF.

V gene TRBV28 combines with J gene TRBJ2-1; 14 bases match TRBD2. The V gene end was trimmed by 5 bases and the J gene end by 0 bases; junction bases not matched to a gene: 15. Per germline, CDR1 MDHEN and CDR2 SYDVKM. The CDR3 consists of 21 residues. CDR3 residues: CASSARPGTSGSLSSYNEQFF. CDR3 DNA: TGTGCCAGCAGTGCCCGACCCGGGACTAGCGGGAGTCTTAGCTCCTACAATGAGCAGTTCTTC.